This TCR beta chain was observed in a study of T cells in Graves' hyperthyroidism and ophthalmopathy. General observations from the study: Ophthalmopathy cases were set apart from stable hyperthyroidism by a 13 V-J model.

The table lists this clonotype with many counts. Its antigen remains unknown. TCR beta CDR3 sequences were amplified from RNA transcripts. HTBI primers were employed in a first-round RT-PCR of the TCR CDR3. Each CDR3 protein gets one entry after TCRdb re-called the multiplex PCR reads with MiXCR. The sample has hundreds of thousands of distinct CDR3 sequences; under 45% are singletons. This CDR3 is 10 amino acids long. Per germline, CDR1 MGHDK and CDR2 SYGVNS. The V gene lost 3 bases and the J gene lost 7 bases, with 3 bases spanning the gap. This TCR derives from a woman aged 40 to 50 with Graves' hyperthyroidism. Sequencing was done on a sample of blood. The rearrangement uses TRBV25-1 and TRBJ1-1, with D uncertain. The CDR3 loop reads CASSDVEAFF. DNA of the CDR3: TGTGCCAGCAGTGACGTTGAAGCTTTCTTT.